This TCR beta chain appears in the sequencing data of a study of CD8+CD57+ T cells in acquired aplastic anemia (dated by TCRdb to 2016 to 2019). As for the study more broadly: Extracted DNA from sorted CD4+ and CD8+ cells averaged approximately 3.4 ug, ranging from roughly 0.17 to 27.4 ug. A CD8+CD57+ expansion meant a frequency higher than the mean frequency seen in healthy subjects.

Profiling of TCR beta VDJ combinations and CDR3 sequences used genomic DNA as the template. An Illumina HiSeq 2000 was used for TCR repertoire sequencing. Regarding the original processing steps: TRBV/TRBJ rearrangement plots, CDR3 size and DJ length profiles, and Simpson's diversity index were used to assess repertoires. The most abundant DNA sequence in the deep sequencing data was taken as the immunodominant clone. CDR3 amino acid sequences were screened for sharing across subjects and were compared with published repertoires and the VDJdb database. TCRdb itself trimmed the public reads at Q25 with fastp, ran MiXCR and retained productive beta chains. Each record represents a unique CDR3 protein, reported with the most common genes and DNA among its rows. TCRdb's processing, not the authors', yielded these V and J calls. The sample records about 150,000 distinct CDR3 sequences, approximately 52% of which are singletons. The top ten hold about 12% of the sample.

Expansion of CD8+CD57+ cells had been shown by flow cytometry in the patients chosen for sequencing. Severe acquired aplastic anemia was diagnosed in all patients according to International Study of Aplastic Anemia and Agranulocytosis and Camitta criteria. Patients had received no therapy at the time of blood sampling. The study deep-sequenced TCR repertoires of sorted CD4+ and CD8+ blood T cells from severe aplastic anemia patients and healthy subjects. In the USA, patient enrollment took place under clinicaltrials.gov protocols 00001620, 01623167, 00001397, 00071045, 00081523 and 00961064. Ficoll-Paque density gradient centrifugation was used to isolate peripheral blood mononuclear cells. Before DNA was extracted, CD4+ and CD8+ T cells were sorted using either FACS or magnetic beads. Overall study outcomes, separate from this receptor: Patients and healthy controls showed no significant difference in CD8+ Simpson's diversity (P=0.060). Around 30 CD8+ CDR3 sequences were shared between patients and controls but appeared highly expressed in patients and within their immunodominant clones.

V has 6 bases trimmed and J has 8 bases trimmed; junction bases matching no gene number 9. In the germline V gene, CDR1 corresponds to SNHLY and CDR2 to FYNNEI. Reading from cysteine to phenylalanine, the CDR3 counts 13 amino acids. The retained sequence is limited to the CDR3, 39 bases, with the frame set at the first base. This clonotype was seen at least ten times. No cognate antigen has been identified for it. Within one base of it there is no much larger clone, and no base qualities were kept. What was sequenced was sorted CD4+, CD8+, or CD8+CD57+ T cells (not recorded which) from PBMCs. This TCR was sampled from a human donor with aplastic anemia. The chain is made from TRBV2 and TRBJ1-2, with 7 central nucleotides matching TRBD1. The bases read TGTGCCAGCAGCGACAGGGTCCGCTGGGGCTACACCTTC. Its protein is CASSDRVRWGYTF. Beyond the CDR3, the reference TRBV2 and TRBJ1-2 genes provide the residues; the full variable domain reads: EPEVTQTPSHQVTQMGQEVILRCVPISNHLYFYWYRQILGQKVEFLVSFYNNEISEKSEIFDDQFSVERPDGSNFTLKIRSTKLEDSAMYFCASSDRVRWGYTFGSGTRLTVV.